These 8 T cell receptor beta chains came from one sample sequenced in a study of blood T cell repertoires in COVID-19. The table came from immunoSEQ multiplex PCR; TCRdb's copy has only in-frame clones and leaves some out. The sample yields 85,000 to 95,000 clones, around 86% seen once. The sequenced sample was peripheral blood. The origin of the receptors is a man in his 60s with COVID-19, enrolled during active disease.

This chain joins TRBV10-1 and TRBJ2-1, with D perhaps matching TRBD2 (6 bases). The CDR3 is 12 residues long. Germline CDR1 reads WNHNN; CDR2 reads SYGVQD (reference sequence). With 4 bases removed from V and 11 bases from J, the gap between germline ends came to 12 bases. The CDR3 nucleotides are TGCGCCAGCAGTGTTCGCGGGGCGAAGCAGTTCTTC. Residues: CASSVRGAKQFF.

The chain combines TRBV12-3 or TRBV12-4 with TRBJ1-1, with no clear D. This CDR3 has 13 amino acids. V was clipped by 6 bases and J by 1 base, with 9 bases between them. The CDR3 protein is CASRLTGNTEAFF. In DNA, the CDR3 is TGTGCCAGCAGATTGACGGGGAACACTGAAGCTTTCTTT.

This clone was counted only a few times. The CDR3 loop reads CATSRPSGSTDTQYF. CDR3 nucleotides: TGTGCCACCAGCAGGCCTAGCGGAAGCACAGATACGCAGTATTTT. This chain connects TRBV15 to TRBJ2-3; 7 nucleotides line up with TRBD2. Germline V gene data show CDR1 as LNHNV and CDR2 as YYDKDF (reference sequence). Losses at the gene ends were 3 bases for V and 0 bases for J; bases not matched to a gene: 3. The CDR3 spans 15 residues.

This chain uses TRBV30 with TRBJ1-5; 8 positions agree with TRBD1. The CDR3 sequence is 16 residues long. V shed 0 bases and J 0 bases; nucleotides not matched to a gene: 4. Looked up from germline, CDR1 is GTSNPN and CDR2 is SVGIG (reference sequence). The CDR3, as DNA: TGTGCCTGGAGTGTCCCAGGGGGCTTTAGCAATCAGCCCCAGCATTTT. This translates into CAWSVPGGFSNQPQHF.

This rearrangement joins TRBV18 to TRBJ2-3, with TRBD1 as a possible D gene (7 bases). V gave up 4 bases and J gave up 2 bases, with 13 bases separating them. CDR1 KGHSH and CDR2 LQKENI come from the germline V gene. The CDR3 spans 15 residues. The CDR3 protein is CASSRRDSDTDTQYF. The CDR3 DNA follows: TGTGCCAGCTCACGGCGGGACAGCGACACAGATACGCAGTATTTT.

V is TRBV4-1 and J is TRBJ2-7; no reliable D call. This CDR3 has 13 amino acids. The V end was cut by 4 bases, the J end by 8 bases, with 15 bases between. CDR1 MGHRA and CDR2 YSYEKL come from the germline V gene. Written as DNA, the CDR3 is TGCGCCAGCAGCCCCCTACTCCTAGAGAAGCAGTACTTC. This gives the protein CASSPLLLEKQYF.

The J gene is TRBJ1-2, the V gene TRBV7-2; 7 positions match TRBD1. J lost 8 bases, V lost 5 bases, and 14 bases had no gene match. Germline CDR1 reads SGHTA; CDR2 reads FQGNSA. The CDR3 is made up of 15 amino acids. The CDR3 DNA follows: TGTGCCAGCAGCCTGGGACAGATCGCGGGCCAAGGCTACACCTTC. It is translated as CASSLGQIAGQGYTF.

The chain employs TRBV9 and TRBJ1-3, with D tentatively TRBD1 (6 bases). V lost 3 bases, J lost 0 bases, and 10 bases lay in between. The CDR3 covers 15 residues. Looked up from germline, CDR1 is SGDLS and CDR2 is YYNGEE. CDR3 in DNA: TGTGCCAGCAGCGCCCAGGACAGCTCTGGAAACACCATATATTTT. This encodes CASSAQDSSGNTIYF. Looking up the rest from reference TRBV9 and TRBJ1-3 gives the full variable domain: DSGVTQTPKHLITATGQRVTLRCSPRSGDLSVYWYQQSLDQGLQFLIQYYNGEERAKGNILERFSAQQFPDLHSELNLSSLELGDSALYFCASSAQDSSGNTIYFGEGSWLTVV.